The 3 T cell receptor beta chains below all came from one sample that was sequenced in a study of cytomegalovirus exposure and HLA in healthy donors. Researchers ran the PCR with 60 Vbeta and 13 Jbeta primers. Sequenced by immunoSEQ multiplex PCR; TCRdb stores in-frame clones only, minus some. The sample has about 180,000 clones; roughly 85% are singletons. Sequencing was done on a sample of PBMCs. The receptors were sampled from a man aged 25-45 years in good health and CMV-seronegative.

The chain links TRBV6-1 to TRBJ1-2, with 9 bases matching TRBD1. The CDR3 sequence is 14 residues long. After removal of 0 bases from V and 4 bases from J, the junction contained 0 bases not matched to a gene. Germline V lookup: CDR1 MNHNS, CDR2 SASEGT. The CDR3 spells CASSEADRGYGYTF. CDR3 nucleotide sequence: TGTGCCAGCAGTGAAGCGGACAGGGGCTATGGCTACACCTTC.

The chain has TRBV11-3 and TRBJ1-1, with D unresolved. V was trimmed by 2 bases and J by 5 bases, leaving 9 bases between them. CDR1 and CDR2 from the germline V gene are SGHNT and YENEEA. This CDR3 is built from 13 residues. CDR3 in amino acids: CASSLFSSTEAFF. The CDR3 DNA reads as TGTGCCAGCAGCTTATTTTCCAGTACTGAAGCTTTCTTT. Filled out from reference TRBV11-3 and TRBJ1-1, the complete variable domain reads EAGVVQSPRYKIIEKKQPVAFWCNPISGHNTLYWYLQNLGQGPELLIRYENEEAVDDSQLPKDRFSAERLKGVDSTLKIQPAELGDSAVYLCASSLFSSTEAFFGQGTRLTVV.

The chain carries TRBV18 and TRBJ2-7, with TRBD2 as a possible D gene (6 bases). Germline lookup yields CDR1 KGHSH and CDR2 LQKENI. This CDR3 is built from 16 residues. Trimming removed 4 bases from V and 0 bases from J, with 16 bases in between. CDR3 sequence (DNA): TGTGCCAGCTCACAAACCAGCGGGCTAAACTCCTACGAGCAGTACTTC. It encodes CASSQTSGLNSYEQYF.